The 15 T cell receptor beta chains in this list originate from one sample, sequenced in a study of preoperative IRX-2 immunotherapy in early breast cancer. Here immunoSEQ multiplex PCR was the method, and the copy in TCRdb shows in-frame clones only, minus some. The sample has about 62,000 clones; approximately 93% are singletons. Treatment denoted: preoperative locoregional IRX-2 cytokine immunotherapy. This sample was obtained from a patient treated with IRX-2 immunotherapy. These receptors were collected from a human donor with breast cancer.

In this sample, this clone turned up once. This chain uses TRBV6-5 with TRBJ1-1, with a possible D match to TRBD1 (6 bases). With 0 bases removed from V and 4 bases from J, the gap between germline ends came to 9 bases. The CDR3 contains 14 residues. CDR1 and CDR2 from the germline V gene are MNHEY and SVGAGI. Here the CDR3 DNA reads TGTGCCAGCAGTTACTCGGAGGGGGGCACTGAAGCTTTCTTT. Translated, it gives CASSYSEGGTEAFF.

The chain links TRBV7-2 to TRBJ2-2; maybe TRBD2 (5 bases). The germline V and J ends were trimmed by 1 base and 5 bases, with 11 bases remaining between them. The CDR3 has 15 residues. Germline CDR1 is SGHTA and CDR2 is FQGNSA. CDR3 nucleotide sequence: TGTGCCAGCAGCTTAGGGCTAGGGAGTACCGGGGAGCTGTTTTTT. It specifies CASSLGLGSTGELFF.

CDR3 sequence reads: CASSFLVSSYNEQFF. In DNA form, the CDR3 reads TGTGCCAGCAGCTTCCTCGTGAGCTCCTACAATGAGCAGTTCTTC. This chain connects TRBV6-5 to TRBJ2-1; no clear D gene. Germline V gene lookup returns CDR1 MNHEY and CDR2 SVGAGI. The germline V and J ends were trimmed by 6 bases and 0 bases, with 12 bases remaining between them. The CDR3 loop spans 15 amino acids.

The chain employs TRBV7-3 and TRBJ2-1; TRBD2 agrees at 7 bases. In germline, CDR1 is SGHTA, CDR2 FQGTGA. The CDR3 runs to 14 residues. Trimming at V came to 1 base and at J to 4 bases, leaving 1 base not matched to a gene. The CDR3 DNA is TGTGCCAGCAGCTTAAGCGGGAGTTACAATGAGCAGTTCTTC. It codes for CASSLSGSYNEQFF.

This clone was seen only once. This chain connects TRBV19 to TRBJ2-5; 11 nucleotides agree with TRBD1. Trimming took 10 bases from V and 3 from J; bases not matched to a gene: 7. The CDR3 loop spans 14 amino acids. CDR1 LNHDA and CDR2 SQIVND come from the germline V gene (reference sequence). Here the CDR3 DNA reads TGTGCCACCCGGACAGGGGGCGGAGAAGAGACCCAGTACTTC. Encoded protein: CATRTGGGEETQYF.

The chain links TRBV28 to TRBJ2-1; TRBD2 matches at 8 bases. The V gene end was trimmed by 5 bases and the J gene end by 5 bases; junction bases not matched to a gene: 11. Looked up from germline, CDR1 is MDHEN and CDR2 is SYDVKM. This CDR3 spans 16 amino acids. Here the CDR3 reads CASSPREGRGNNEQFF. In nucleotides, the CDR3 is TGTGCCAGCAGTCCTCGGGAGGGCCGGGGCAACAATGAGCAGTTCTTC.

The J gene is TRBJ2-2, the V gene TRBV7-8; D perhaps matches TRBD2 (5 bases). This CDR3 comprises 15 residues. Germline loops: CDR1 SGHVS, CDR2 FQNEAQ. V lost 5 bases to trimming and J lost 5 bases, with 15 bases between them. The DNA of the CDR3 is TGTGCCAGCAGCCCCCGGACGCGGGTTACCGGGGAGCTGTTTTTT. Its translation is CASSPRTRVTGELFF.

The CDR3 DNA reads TGTGCCAGCAGCGAAAGATGGGGCGAGCAGTACTTC. This translates into CASSERWGEQYF. The rearrangement joins TRBV9 to TRBJ2-7; D unclear. Germline-derived CDR1 and CDR2 are SGDLS and YYNGEE. This CDR3 region has 12 residues. V shed 3 bases and J shed 6 bases, with 10 bases lying between them.

In this sample, this clone turned up once. The chain links TRBV28 to TRBJ2-7, with D perhaps matching TRBD1 (5 bases). V lost 2 bases to trimming and J lost 0 bases, with 8 bases between them. CDR1 is MDHEN, CDR2 SYDVKM, per germline. The CDR3 runs 14 residues. DNA for the CDR3: TGTGCCAGCAGTTTAAGGGGATACTCCTACGAGCAGTACTTC. This gives the protein CASSLRGYSYEQYF.

This chain joins TRBV7-3 and TRBJ1-6, with a tentative D call TRBD1 (5 bases). The CDR3 contains 13 residues. V was clipped by 5 bases and J by 8 bases, with 10 bases between them. Looked up from germline, CDR1 is SGHTA and CDR2 is FQGTGA. CDR3 sequence (DNA): TGTGCCAGCAGCCCAGGGTGGGATTCACCCCTCCACTTT. The encoded protein is CASSPGWDSPLHF. The full variable domain, in which reference TRBV7-3 and TRBJ1-6 provide the parts outside the CDR3, is GAGVSQTPSNKVTEKGKYVELRCDPISGHTALYWYRQSLGQGPEFLIYFQGTGAADDSGLPNDRFFAVRPEGSVSTLKIQRTERGDSAVYLCASSPGWDSPLHFGNGTRLTVT.

The rearrangement links TRBV7-2 to TRBJ1-5; no firm D call. The germline V gene encodes CDR1 SGHTA and CDR2 FQGNSA. V gave up 1 base and J gave up 2 bases, with 6 bases separating them. This CDR3 has 14 residues. The CDR3 loop is CASSLGLGNQPQHF. The CDR3 nucleotides are TGTGCCAGCAGCTTAGGACTTGGCAATCAGCCCCAGCATTTT. The full variable domain, rest sourced from reference TRBV7-2 and TRBJ1-5, is GAGVSQSPSNKVTEKGKDVELRCDPISGHTALYWYRQSLGQGLEFLIYFQGNSAPDKSGLPSDRFSAERTGGSVSTLTIQRTQQEDSAVYLCASSLGLGNQPQHFGDGTRLSIL.

This sequence joins TRBV6-5 and TRBJ1-3; 11 positions agree with TRBD1. The CDR3 is 15 residues long. J lost 8 bases, V lost 2 bases, and 5 bases had no gene match. The germline CDR1 and CDR2 sequences are MNHEY and SVGAGI. CDR3 sequence: CASSYRTGGIYTIYF. CDR3 DNA sequence: TGTGCCAGCAGTTACCGGACAGGGGGCATCTACACCATATATTTT.

The chain combines TRBV2 with TRBJ2-7; 8 bases align to TRBD1. With V trimmed by 4 bases and J by 3 bases, 8 bases remained unmatched. The CDR3 has 15 amino acids. Germline V gene data show CDR1 as SNHLY and CDR2 as FYNNEI. The CDR3, as DNA: TGTGCCAGCAGTGCAAGGACAGGGTTCGGCTACGAGCAGTACTTC. As protein: CASSARTGFGYEQYF.

J is TRBJ1-4 and V is TRBV5-4, with D perhaps matching TRBD1 (6 bases). The CDR3 contains 14 residues. V was cut by 4 bases and J by 5 bases, with 12 bases left in between. Germline V gene sequence: CDR1 SGHNT, CDR2 YYREEE (reference sequence). CDR3 amino acids: CASSPGGRNEKLFF. The CDR3 coding sequence is TGTGCCAGCAGCCCCGGGGGCAGAAATGAAAAACTGTTTTTT. The complete variable domain, with remaining parts taken from reference TRBV5-4 and TRBJ1-4, reads ETGVTQSPTHLIKTRGQQVTLRCSSQSGHNTVSWYQQALGQGPQFIFQYYREEENGRGNFPPRFSGLQFPNYSSELNVNALELDDSALYLCASSPGGRNEKLFFGSGTQLSVL.

The rearrangement uses TRBV19 and TRBJ2-3, with TRBD1 as a possible D gene (6 bases). The ends were cut back, 3 bases at V and 4 bases at J, with 14 bases in the middle. Germline V CDR1 and CDR2: LNHDA, SQIVND (reference sequence). This CDR3 is built from 15 residues. Here the CDR3 reads CASSIGGWGPDTQYF. CDR3 coding DNA: TGTGCCAGTAGTATCGGCGGGTGGGGGCCAGATACGCAGTATTTT.